This T cell receptor beta chain was captured by sequencing in a study of T cell repertoires in aging, cancer and after chemotherapy. Study as a whole: Donors were grouped into six age bands spanning 30 or younger through 70 or older. Study-level results: Across the chemotherapy interval, each cancer cohort showed higher median generation probability, suggesting thymic rebound. In healthy donors, age-related TCR diversity loss mainly reflected lost richness.

In this sample, this clonotype turned up a few times. Antigen: not known. Germline V CDR1 and CDR2: DFQATT, SNEGSKA (reference sequence). Trimming removed 3 bases at V and 1 base at J, with 9 bases between. The CDR3 contains 14 residues. The template was genomic DNA from peripheral blood, not RNA. Multiplex touch-down PCR with TRB-A/B primers amplified rearranged V-D-J TRB sequences. Via MiXCR, TCRdb re-called the multiplex PCR reads, giving one row per CDR3 protein. Of 3,000 to 3,500 distinct CDR3 sequences in the sample, 27% were seen once. J is TRBJ2-2 and V is TRBV20-1; D is ambiguous. The sample consisted of blood. The origin of this receptor is a human donor with a solid tumor. The DNA for the CDR3 is TGCAGTGCTAGTACCCATCTGAACACCGGGGAGCTGTTTTTT. It yields the protein CSASTHLNTGELFF.